Presented here are 19 T cell receptor beta chains from one specimen sequenced in a study of siplizumab effects on memory and regulatory T cells. Sequenced by immunoSEQ multiplex PCR; TCRdb stores in-frame clones only, minus some. The profile shows approximately 70,000 clones, about 90% of them singletons. Input material: CD8+ T cells sorted from blood. The source is a human donor in good health.

In this sample, this clone turned up once. CDR3 loop: CASSDWTSGGSDTQYF. The CDR3 DNA sequence: TGTGCCAGCAGTGATTGGACTAGCGGGGGATCAGATACGCAGTATTTT. The chain couples TRBV6-4 to TRBJ2-3; 13 bases agree with TRBD2. The CDR3 contains 16 residues. The V segment lost 3 bases and the J segment 4 bases; nucleotides outside the gene matches: 4. Germline lookup yields CDR1 MRHNA and CDR2 SNTAGT.

The DNA for the CDR3 is TGTGCCAGCAGTTACTCGATACAGGGAGCTGTTGGCTACACCTTC. It yields the protein CASSYSIQGAVGYTF. The rearrangement joins TRBV6-6 to TRBJ1-2; TRBD1 might be the D (6 bases). The CDR3 extends over 15 amino acids. CDR1 and CDR2 (germline): MNHNY, SVGAGI (reference sequence). Trimming shortened V by 0 bases and J by 7 bases, and 15 bases separated the two germline ends.

The chain links TRBV7-9 to TRBJ2-1; 11 bases map to TRBD2. This CDR3 spans 15 amino acids. CDR1 SEHNR and CDR2 FQNEAQ come from the germline V gene (reference sequence). J gave up 7 bases and V 3 bases, and 5 bases lay outside the gene matches. The CDR3 coding sequence is TGTGCCAGCAGCTTTACTACTAGCGGGAGTAATGAGCAGTTCTTC. Translated: CASSFTTSGSNEQFF.

The chain couples TRBV7-9 to TRBJ2-7; either TRBD1 or TRBD2 may fit D (5 bases each). This CDR3 region has 13 residues. Germline V gene sequence: CDR1 SEHNR, CDR2 FQNEAQ (reference sequence). Trimming removed 5 bases from V and 0 bases from J, with 8 bases in between. CDR3: CASSGDLSYEQYF. The CDR3 nucleotides are TGTGCCAGCAGCGGGGACCTCTCCTACGAGCAGTACTTC.

The chain links TRBV15 to TRBJ2-2, with D unresolved. Looked up from germline, CDR1 is LNHNV and CDR2 is YYDKDF (reference sequence). Trimming took off 3 bases at V and 0 bases at J, with 17 bases between the two ends. The CDR3 has 18 amino acids. DNA of the CDR3: TGTGCCACCAGCAGTGAACCCAATTCAGCTCCGAACACCGGGGAGCTGTTTTTT. Protein sequence: CATSSEPNSAPNTGELFF.

The rearrangement links TRBV18 to TRBJ2-1, with 8 bases fitting TRBD2. CDR1 KGHSH and CDR2 LQKENI come from the germline V gene. The ends lost 2 bases at V and 6 bases at J; junction bases unmatched: 15. CDR3 length: 18 amino acids. Written as DNA, the CDR3 is TGTGCCAGCTCACCATTTCGCCCACTAGCGGACGACCTCAATGAGCAGTTCTTC. It specifies CASSPFRPLADDLNEQFF.

The chain joins TRBV5-6 to TRBJ2-1; TRBD2 aligns across 9 bases. CDR1 and CDR2 from the germline V gene are SGHDT and YYEEEE. Unmatched junction bases numbered 3, after V lost 1 base and J lost 7 bases. The CDR3 is 14 residues long. CDR3 in DNA: TGTGCCAGCAGCTTGCTAGCGGGGTTAAATGAGCAGTTCTTC. Translated, it gives CASSLLAGLNEQFF. Using reference TRBV5-6 and TRBJ2-1 for the parts outside the CDR3, the full variable domain is DAGVTQSPTHLIKTRGQQVTLRCSPKSGHDTVSWYQQALGQGPQFIFQYYEEEERQRGNFPDRFSGHQFPNYSSELNVNALLLGDSALYLCASSLLAGLNEQFFGPGTRLTVL.

This rearrangement joins TRBV27 to TRBJ2-2; no definite D call. Trimming took off 3 bases at V and 7 bases at J, with 6 bases between the two ends. CDR1 is MNHEY, CDR2 SMNVEV, per germline (reference sequence). The CDR3 totals 12 residues. The CDR3 nucleotides are TGTGCCAGCAGTTTCCATAGCGGGGAGCTGTTTTTT. Translation: CASSFHSGELFF.

The chain has TRBV29-1 and TRBJ2-5, with 7 positions matching TRBD2. The CDR3 covers 14 residues. V lost 6 bases and J lost 3; bases outside the gene matches: 10. The V gene's germline CDR1 is SQVTM and CDR2 ANQGSEA. The CDR3 DNA is TGCAGCGTCCCCCCCCTAGCGGCTGAAGAGACCCAGTACTTC. Amino acid sequence: CSVPPLAAEETQYF.

The gene calls are TRBV5-4 and TRBJ2-3, with unresolved D. V was shortened by 1 base and J by 5 bases, with 8 bases between the two germline ends. Germline CDR1 is SGHNT and CDR2 is YYREEE (reference sequence). There are 13 residues in the CDR3. The CDR3 coding sequence is TGTGCCAGCAGCTTGTCGTTCGAAGATACGCAGTATTTT. Encoded protein: CASSLSFEDTQYF.

This chain links TRBV29-1 with TRBJ2-7, with 15 bases that match TRBD2. The CDR3 loop spans 17 amino acids. Germline V CDR1 and CDR2: SQVTM, ANQGSEA. Trimming at V came to 8 bases and at J to 2 bases, leaving 13 bases not matched to a gene. CDR3: CSTSTGTSGGQTYEQYF. The CDR3 DNA reads TGCAGCACCTCGACCGGGACTAGCGGGGGGCAAACCTACGAGCAGTACTTC.

This chain joins TRBV14 and TRBJ2-1, with no clear D. Germline V gives CDR1 SGHDN, CDR2 FVKESK. This CDR3 has 11 residues. V lost 3 bases and J 6 bases, leaving 3 bases between the germline ends. The CDR3 loop reads CASSQFNEQFF. The CDR3 DNA is TGTGCCAGCAGCCAGTTCAATGAGCAGTTCTTC.

The J gene is TRBJ2-7, the V gene TRBV10-3; TRBD1 agrees at 7 bases. In germline, CDR1 is ENHRY, CDR2 SYGVKD. The CDR3 covers 14 residues. Trimming at V came to 6 bases and at J to 2 bases, leaving 7 bases not matched to a gene. CDR3 residues: CAISRGQETYEQYF. DNA of the CDR3: TGTGCCATCAGCCGCGGACAGGAAACCTACGAGCAGTACTTC.

By sample share, this clone is medium-sized (0.01 to 0.1%). The chain is built from TRBV9 and TRBJ1-1; TRBD1 aligns across 9 bases. In germline, CDR1 is SGDLS, CDR2 YYNGEE. Trimming took 0 bases from V and 4 from J; bases not matched to a gene: 4. The CDR3 has 15 amino acids. The CDR3 nucleotides are TGTGCCAGCAGCGTAGGAGGGACAGGGCTCACTGAAGCTTTCTTT. Its protein is CASSVGGTGLTEAFF.

The chain is built from TRBV29-1 and TRBJ1-1, with D unresolved. The germline CDR1 and CDR2 sequences are SQVTM and ANQGSEA. The CDR3 totals 11 residues. With 4 bases removed from V and 0 bases from J, the gap between germline ends came to 3 bases. Here the CDR3 reads CSVVVNTEAFF. The CDR3 DNA reads TGCAGCGTTGTAGTGAACACTGAAGCTTTCTTT.

The chain recombines TRBV6-5 with TRBJ1-2; D remains ambiguous. The CDR3 loop spans 13 amino acids. Trimming pared 2 bases from V and 4 bases from J, leaving 8 bases between. The germline V gene encodes CDR1 MNHEY and CDR2 SVGAGI. The CDR3 DNA reads TGTGCCAGCAGTTACGGGATTGGCTATGGCTACACCTTC. Its translation is CASSYGIGYGYTF.

The rearrangement uses TRBV27 and TRBJ1-2; D call uncertain. Germline CDR1 is MNHEY and CDR2 is SMNVEV (reference sequence). This CDR3 is built from 14 residues. V was cut by 1 base and J by 2 bases, with 8 bases left in between. This CDR3 reads CASSLLGGNYGYTF. CDR3 coding DNA: TGTGCCAGCAGTTTATTAGGTGGAAACTATGGCTACACCTTC.

V gene TRBV19 combines with J gene TRBJ2-1, with 10 bases matching TRBD2. V was clipped by 3 bases and J by 6 bases; unmatched bases: 5. The germline gives CDR1 LNHDA, CDR2 SQIVND (reference sequence). The CDR3 covers 15 residues. The CDR3 region is CASSITSGDSNEQFF. The CDR3 nucleotides read TGTGCCAGTAGTATTACTAGCGGGGATTCCAATGAGCAGTTCTTC.

The J gene is TRBJ2-7, the V gene TRBV19, with 10 bases identical to TRBD2. V shed 5 bases, J shed 6 bases, and the junction held 13 bases outside the gene matches. Looked up from germline, CDR1 is LNHDA and CDR2 is SQIVND (reference sequence). The CDR3 runs to 16 residues. The CDR3 reads CASSAARTSGSSEQYF. The DNA for the CDR3 is TGTGCCAGTAGTGCCGCACGGACTAGCGGTAGTAGCGAGCAGTACTTC.